This TCR beta chain was sequenced in a study of human CD8 memory T cell subsets (TCRdb year 2020). Concerning the study at large: The clonal relationships among stem-like (TSTEM), progenitor exhausted-like (TPEX) and effector memory CD8+ T cell subsets were assessed by comparing the TCRbeta repertoires of these subsets. Over 5 donors each provided TSTEM, TPEX and effector memory subsets, from which TCRbeta repertoires were obtained.

Progenitor exhausted-like memory CD8+ T cells (TPEX) were defined as CCR7+ PD-1+ TIGIT+ early differentiated memory cells with dysfunctional, exhausted-like traits. Peripheral blood mononuclear cells were isolated from healthy donor buffy coats by density gradient separation. Negative magnetic separation using EasySep or MojoSort CD8+ T cell isolation kits was how the study enriched total CD8+ T cells. For each subset, total RNA was extracted using an RNeasy Mini Kit from duplicate vials of 150,000 sorted CD8+ T cells. The PBMCs were used fresh or after being cryopreserved in fetal bovine serum with roughly 10% DMSO. Fluorescence-activated cell sorting on a FACSAria III was used to sort the CD8+ T cell subsets to purity. With regard to this clonotype: Its antigen is unknown.

Study-wide conclusions, independent of this receptor: Greater repertoire diversity in TSTEM than in TPEX subsets was suggested by Chao1 estimates, potentially reflecting a broader range of specificities. Sequencing was limited to TCRbeta chains, and the repertoire comparisons were based on about 6 donors analyzed with paired t-tests and Bonferroni correction. The stem-like TSTEM and TPEX subsets each shared clonotypes with effector memory cells, but the TSTEM and TPEX repertoires had minimal overlap with each other, suggesting distinct antigen spectra. Similarly high normalized Shannon-Wiener diversity was shown by TSTEM and TPEX subsets, whereas comparatively lower diversity was seen in effector memory subsets.

CDR1 and CDR2, per the germline V gene, are LGHNA and YSLEER. From its cysteine to its phenylalanine, the CDR3 spans 15 amino acids. No DNA is listed. Sequencing relied on a NextSeq 550. A Human TCR Profiling Kit was used to prepare UMI-labeled 5' RACE TCRbeta libraries. Every TCRbeta library was prepared in parallel with an identical number of PCR cycles. The source study handled its data this way. Each TCRbeta library contained between about 2,700 and 20,000 functional CDR3beta clonotypes. MIGEC 1.2.9 was used for UMI extraction and consensus assembly, with at least three reads per UMI being required. In-frame CDR3beta repertoires were extracted with MiXCR 3.0.3. Each sample was downsampled to 42,000 randomly selected UMIs before diversity metrics were calculated in VDJtools 1.2.1. For the top 3,000 clones of each sample pair, the repertoire overlap metrics D, R and F2 were calculated in VDJtools. TCRdb reanalyzed the reads, keeping one entry per CDR3 protein sequence and omitting DNA. The V and J calls follow TCRdb's processing rather than the paper's. This sample's listing comprises around 6,500 distinct CDR3 sequences. The ten largest make up roughly a fifth of the sample.

The sequence links TRBV4-3 to TRBJ2-7. The sequence was obtained from a human donor in good health. The source material was CD8+ T cells from PBMCs. The CDR3 loop reads CASSQDLGPIREQYF.